These 24 T cell receptor beta chains came from one sample sequenced in a study of blood T cell repertoires in COVID-19. Libraries were prepared by immunoSEQ multiplex PCR; TCRdb keeps only in-frame clonotypes and omits some of them. Here the sample spans 200,000 or so clones, roughly 80% being singletons. Source material: peripheral blood. The receptors derive from a woman between 35 and 50 years old with acute or convalescent COVID-19.

V and J are TRBV7-8 and TRBJ2-7, with TRBD2 identical over 12 bases. Looked up from germline, CDR1 is SGHVS and CDR2 is FQNEAQ. This CDR3 spans 18 amino acids. J lost 3 bases, V lost 0 bases, and 9 bases had no gene match. The CDR3 sequence: CASSLAGLAGGYFYEQYF. The CDR3 DNA reads as TGTGCCAGCAGCTTAGCGGGTCTAGCGGGAGGGTATTTCTACGAGCAGTACTTC.

J is TRBJ2-1 and V is TRBV28, with a tentative D call TRBD1 (5 bases). The germline CDR1 and CDR2 sequences are MDHEN and SYDVKM. The V and J ends lost 4 bases and 7 bases respectively, with 14 bases between them. The CDR3 runs to 14 residues. The CDR3 loop reads CASSSAGWVNEQFF. The CDR3 DNA reads TGTGCCAGCAGTTCGGCAGGGTGGGTGAATGAGCAGTTCTTC.

The chain's CDR3 is CAWQSGGLNYEQYF. The CDR3 DNA reads TGTGCCTGGCAGTCAGGGGGCTTGAATTACGAGCAGTACTTC. J is TRBJ2-7 and V is TRBV30; 8 bases are shared with TRBD1. The CDR3 loop spans 14 amino acids. V lost 5 bases and J lost 4; bases outside the gene matches: 10. Germline-derived CDR1 and CDR2 are GTSNPN and SVGIG (reference sequence).

The chain combines TRBV11-2 with TRBJ2-5; a possible D gene is TRBD2 (7 bases). The CDR3 extends over 14 amino acids. V was pared by 7 bases and J by 5 bases, with 17 bases between. The germline V gene encodes CDR1 SGHAT and CDR2 FQNNGV. CDR3 region: CASTSRGRGETQYF. The DNA of the CDR3 is TGTGCCAGCACATCGAGGGGGAGGGGCGAGACCCAGTACTTC.

The V and J genes are TRBV30 and TRBJ2-7; 7 bases match TRBD1. The germline CDR1 and CDR2 sequences are GTSNPN and SVGIG (reference sequence). The length of the CDR3 is 18 residues. With 1 base clipped from V and 3 bases from J, the junction kept 18 bases outside the gene matches. In nucleotides, the CDR3 is TGTGCCTGGAGTGGCATTTCCCTCGGGCAGGGGGATTACTACGAGCAGTACTTC. This translates into CAWSGISLGQGDYYEQYF.

The V gene is TRBV7-9, the J gene TRBJ2-7, with TRBD2 matching 8 bases. Germline CDR1 and CDR2: SEHNR and FQNEAQ (reference sequence). The length of the CDR3 is 15 residues. The trim removed 4 bases at V and 2 bases at J, leaving 7 bases unmatched. The CDR3 protein is CASSSVAGLTYEQYF. DNA for the CDR3: TGTGCCAGCAGCTCCGTAGCGGGATTAACCTACGAGCAGTACTTC.

The gene calls are TRBV30 and TRBJ2-7, with D possibly being TRBD2 (6 bases). Looked up from germline, CDR1 is GTSNPN and CDR2 is SVGIG (reference sequence). This CDR3 comprises 15 residues. Deletions cut 0 bases from V and 2 bases from J, with 14 bases between. The CDR3 DNA follows: TGTGCCTGGAGTGTAGGAGTAGCGGTGGCCTACGAGCAGTACTTC. It yields the protein CAWSVGVAVAYEQYF.

V and J are TRBV7-9 and TRBJ2-1; 7 bases are a match to TRBD2. This CDR3 spans 15 amino acids. Germline loops: CDR1 SEHNR, CDR2 FQNEAQ (reference sequence). Losses at the gene ends were 8 bases for V and 2 bases for J; bases not matched to a gene: 9. The CDR3 DNA reads TGTGCCAGCGGTGGCGCGGGAGCCCCCTACAATGAGCAGTTCTTC. Protein: CASGGAGAPYNEQFF.

The chain uses TRBV7-2 and TRBJ1-6; D unclear. The germline V and J ends were trimmed by 1 base and 6 bases, with 7 bases remaining between them. There are 14 residues in the CDR3. Germline assignment: CDR1 SGHTA and CDR2 FQGNSA. CDR3 in amino acids: CASSLGRVNSPLHF. CDR3 nucleotide sequence: TGTGCCAGCAGCTTAGGGCGGGTTAATTCACCCCTCCACTTT.

V usage is TRBV15 and J usage is TRBJ2-1; TRBD2 agrees at 13 bases. V shed 1 base and J 9 bases; nucleotides not matched to a gene: 15. Per germline, CDR1 LNHNV and CDR2 YYDKDF (reference sequence). CDR3 length equals 19 residues. This chain's CDR3 is CATSRGTPLAGGTGVEQFF. The CDR3, as DNA: TGTGCCACCAGCAGAGGAACACCACTAGCGGGGGGGACCGGCGTTGAGCAGTTCTTC.

The rearrangement links TRBV3-1 (or the pseudogene TRBV3-2) to TRBJ2-7, with 11 bases identical to TRBD2. Germline CDR1 LGHDT, CDR2 YNNKEL (reference sequence). With V trimmed by 4 bases and J by 2 bases, 4 bases remained unmatched. The CDR3 consists of 15 residues. CDR3 nucleotide sequence: TGTGCCAGCAGCCTGACTAGCGGGGATACCTACGAGCAGTACTTC. Amino acid sequence: CASSLTSGDTYEQYF.

The chain couples TRBV11-2 to TRBJ1-1; D is unclear. Trimming removed 7 bases at V and 1 base at J, with 13 bases between. CDR3 length: 14 residues. Germline assignment: CDR1 SGHAT and CDR2 FQNNGV. CDR3 amino acids: CASKGGHSNTEAFF. The CDR3 DNA sequence: TGTGCCAGCAAAGGAGGGCATTCGAACACTGAAGCTTTCTTT.

The rearrangement uses TRBV27 and TRBJ1-6; 8 bases line up with TRBD1. The J segment lost 9 bases and the V segment lost 5 bases, leaving 9 bases of the junction unmatched. The CDR3 runs 15 residues. CDR1 is MNHEY, CDR2 SMNVEV, per germline (reference sequence). The CDR3 loop reads CASSTRTGRSSPLHF. For the CDR3, the DNA is TGTGCCAGCAGTACCCGGACAGGGCGCAGTTCACCCCTCCACTTT.

The genes are TRBV12-3 or TRBV12-4 and TRBJ2-7, with D unclear. The CDR3 has 13 residues. V gave up 6 bases and J gave up 6 bases, with 15 bases separating them. In DNA form, the CDR3 reads TGTGCCAGCAGATTATCCCGTCGACTCGAGCAGTACTTC. This sequence encodes CASRLSRRLEQYF.

The CDR3 sequence is CASSFRNSPLHF. CDR3 nucleotides: TGTGCCAGCAGTTTTCGGAATTCACCCCTCCACTTT. The chain has TRBV28 and TRBJ1-6, with unresolved D. There are 12 residues in the CDR3. Germline V gene data show CDR1 as MDHEN and CDR2 as SYDVKM. V was cut by 3 bases and J by 7 bases, with 4 bases left in between.

This clone appeared a single time. V gene TRBV7-9 combines with J gene TRBJ2-1, with D hard to call. CDR3 length: 11 amino acids. CDR1 is SEHNR and CDR2 is FQNEAQ in the germline V gene (reference sequence). V shed 4 bases and J shed 8 bases, with 6 bases lying between them. The CDR3 reads CASSSADEQFF. The CDR3 bases are TGTGCCAGCAGCTCAGCCGATGAGCAGTTCTTC.

The chain has TRBV27 and TRBJ1-6, with TRBD1 identical over 10 bases. CDR1 and CDR2 (germline): MNHEY, SMNVEV (reference sequence). V lost 2 bases to trimming and J lost 5 bases; unmatched junction nucleotides: 6. The CDR3 has 17 amino acids. CDR3 region: CASSLTPGQGNNSPLHF. The CDR3 nucleotides are TGTGCCAGCAGTTTAACCCCGGGACAGGGGAATAATTCACCCCTCCACTTT.

This chain links TRBV10-3 with TRBJ1-3; D unclear. This CDR3 is 14 amino acids long. Trimming stripped 6 bases from V and 0 bases from J, with 9 bases between. Germline V gene data show CDR1 as ENHRY and CDR2 as SYGVKD. CDR3 sequence reads: CAISPRDSGNTIYF. The CDR3 DNA is TGTGCCATCAGCCCCCGGGACTCTGGAAACACCATATATTTT.

The chain couples TRBV27 to TRBJ2-5, with TRBD2 as a possible D gene (6 bases). From germline, CDR1 is MNHEY and CDR2 SMNVEV (reference sequence). The CDR3 length is 14 residues. The ends were cut back, 2 bases at V and 4 bases at J, with 11 bases in the middle. CDR3 DNA sequence: TGTGCCAGCAGTTTAGGAGGGCGCCGAGAGACCCAGTACTTC. This codes for CASSLGGRRETQYF.

The chain carries TRBV19 and TRBJ1-1; no clear D gene. Trimming left V 1 base short and J 6 bases short, with 9 bases between. The germline V gene encodes CDR1 LNHDA and CDR2 SQIVND (reference sequence). The CDR3 is made up of 13 amino acids. The CDR3 here is CASSIGPEAEAFF. The CDR3 DNA is TGTGCCAGTAGTATAGGTCCCGAGGCTGAAGCTTTCTTT.

V gene TRBV2 combines with J gene TRBJ2-3, with D tentatively TRBD1 (6 bases). This CDR3 has 14 residues. Germline assignment: CDR1 SNHLY and CDR2 FYNNEI. V lost 10 bases and J lost 2, with 16 bases in between. CDR3 protein: CATRTGLTTDTQYF. CDR3 sequence (DNA): TGTGCCACGAGAACAGGGCTCACCACAGATACGCAGTATTTT. The complete variable domain, with remaining parts taken from reference TRBV2 and TRBJ2-3, reads EPEVTQTPSHQVTQMGQEVILRCVPISNHLYFYWYRQILGQKVEFLVSFYNNEISEKSEIFDDQFSVERPDGSNFTLKIRSTKLEDSAMYFCATRTGLTTDTQYFGPGTRLTVL.

The chain has TRBV6-5 and TRBJ1-5, with TRBD1 matching over 8 bases. The CDR3 runs 13 residues. Germline loops: CDR1 MNHEY, CDR2 SVGAGI. Unmatched junction bases numbered 7, after V lost 7 bases and J lost 8 bases. The CDR3 reads CASTISGGEPQHF. In DNA form, the CDR3 reads TGTGCCAGCACCATATCAGGGGGCGAGCCCCAGCATTTT.

In nucleotides, the CDR3 is TGTGCCAGCAGCTTGGGGGTCTCGGACAGGGTGGTATCCTACGAGCAGTACTTC. It yields the protein CASSLGVSDRVVSYEQYF. The chain links TRBV7-8 to TRBJ2-7, with TRBD1 identical over 8 bases. Germline V gene sequence: CDR1 SGHVS, CDR2 FQNEAQ. The CDR3 sequence is 18 residues long. V lost 3 bases, J lost 1 base, and 14 bases stayed unmatched.

The genes are TRBV27 and TRBJ1-2; 7 nucleotides match TRBD1. The germline CDR1 and CDR2 sequences are MNHEY and SMNVEV (reference sequence). V was pared by 4 bases and J by 5 bases, with 7 bases of the junction left unmatched. This CDR3 spans 14 amino acids. The CDR3 sequence is CASSSGQPIYGYTF. The CDR3 DNA is TGTGCCAGCAGTTCGGGACAGCCAATTTATGGCTACACCTTC.